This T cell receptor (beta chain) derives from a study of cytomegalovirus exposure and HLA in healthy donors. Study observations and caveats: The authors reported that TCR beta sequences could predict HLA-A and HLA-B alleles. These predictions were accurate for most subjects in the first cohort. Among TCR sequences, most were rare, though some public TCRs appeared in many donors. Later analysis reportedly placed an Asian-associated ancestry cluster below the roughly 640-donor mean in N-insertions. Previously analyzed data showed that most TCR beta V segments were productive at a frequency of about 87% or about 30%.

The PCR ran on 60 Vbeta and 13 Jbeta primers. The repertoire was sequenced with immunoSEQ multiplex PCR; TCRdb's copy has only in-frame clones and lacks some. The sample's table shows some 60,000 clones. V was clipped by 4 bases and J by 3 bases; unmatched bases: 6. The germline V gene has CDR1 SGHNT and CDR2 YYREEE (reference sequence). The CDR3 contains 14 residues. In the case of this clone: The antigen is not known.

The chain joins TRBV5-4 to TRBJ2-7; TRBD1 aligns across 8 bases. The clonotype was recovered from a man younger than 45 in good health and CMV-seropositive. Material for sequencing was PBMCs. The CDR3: CASSRGQGDYEQYF. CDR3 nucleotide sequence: TGTGCCAGCAGCCGAGGACAGGGAGACTACGAGCAGTACTTC.